This T cell receptor (beta chain) was obtained from a study of OX40 agonist ivuxolimab in advanced cancers. Study-wide background: The dose-escalation group included hepatocellular carcinoma, melanoma, renal cell carcinoma and head and neck cancer. The eligibility criteria allowed prior anti-PD-1, anti-PD-L1 or anti-CTLA-4 therapy, and around 38% had some. Mean age 60 years, range 23 to 79; around 80% male. Whole-study findings and limits: More expanded clones were found, on average, in CD8+ than in CD4+ T cells.

A remark on this clone: What it binds is not known.

Assay used: immunoSEQ multiplex PCR; TCRdb lists only in-frame clones, some missing. Here the sample spans tens of thousands of clones, 75% to 85% being singletons. Germline-derived CDR1 and CDR2 are SGHTA and FQGNSA. V lost 4 bases and J lost 2; bases outside the gene matches: 11. This CDR3 has 17 residues. The chain couples TRBV7-2 to TRBJ2-7, with TRBD2 matching 10 bases. This TCR was recovered from an adult with an advanced solid tumor such as melanoma, head and neck, liver or kidney cancer. This material consisted of CD4+ or CD8+ T cells sorted from blood, taken in a trial of the OX40 agonist ivuxolimab. The CDR3 sequence: CASSSRFMLAGAYEQYF. In DNA, the CDR3 is TGTGCCAGCAGCTCACGCTTCATGCTAGCGGGGGCCTACGAGCAGTACTTC. Together with reference TRBV7-2 and TRBJ2-7, the CDR3 gives the full variable domain: GAGVSQSPSNKVTEKGKDVELRCDPISGHTALYWYRQSLGQGLEFLIYFQGNSAPDKSGLPSDRFSAERTGGSVSTLTIQRTQQEDSAVYLCASSSRFMLAGAYEQYFGPGTRLTVT.